The clone carrying this TCR beta chain has at least ten counts. The antigen remains undetermined. MiXCR, run by TCRdb on the 5' RACE reads, gives a single entry per CDR3 protein. The table has a few hundred thousand distinct CDR3 sequences, 10% to 15% seen once. The CDR3 is 18 amino acids. Germline CDR1 reads DFQATT; CDR2 reads SNEGSKA (reference sequence). Unmatched junction bases numbered 17, after V lost 2 bases and J lost 4 bases. The data derive from a study of identical twins. Notes on the study in general: Insertion counts were lower in abundant cord blood beta clonotypes, a trend that memory repertoires did not show.

The sample was also reused in another study, on yellow fever vaccine responses in identical twins.

The specimen sequenced was memory (CD45RO+) T cells sorted from blood. The receptor was derived from a woman aged 18-29 years in good health. The chain combines TRBV20-1 with TRBJ2-7, with 10 bases lining up with TRBD2. CDR3 DNA: TGCAGTGCTAGACCTGGACAGGGACCTAGCGGGAGCTTTTACGAGCAGTACTTC. This translates into CSARPGQGPSGSFYEQYF.